This T cell receptor (beta chain) is drawn from a study of T cell repertoires in cytomegalovirus infection. Study in general: Indications came from public TCR beta signatures; they pointed to CMV infection and to a matching HLA type. Overall study results and limits: CMV-specific TCR beta clonotypes restricted by HLA-C were the ones dominating the ex vivo response. The cumulative frequency of public TCR beta families identified carriers of CMV plus the relevant HLA.

The CDR3 is 15 residues long. Between the trimmed V and J ends, which lost 7 bases and 0 bases, there was a span of 13 bases. Looked up from germline, CDR1 is SGHTA and CDR2 is FQGTGA. One entry per CDR3 protein, called by TCRdb with MiXCR from the reads. The sample lists just under 550,000 distinct CDR3 sequences; around 27% were seen once. On this clonotype: Its specificity is unknown.

Sequenced: PBMCs. This sequence was found in a human donor in good health (CMV status not recorded). Some clones in this sample may be carry-over from other donors' samples. This rearrangement joins TRBV7-3 to TRBJ2-1; tentatively, D is TRBD1 (6 bases). CDR3 DNA: TGTGCCAGCAACACGGACAGTAGCTCCTACAATGAGCAGTTCTTC. Translated: CASNTDSSSYNEQFF.